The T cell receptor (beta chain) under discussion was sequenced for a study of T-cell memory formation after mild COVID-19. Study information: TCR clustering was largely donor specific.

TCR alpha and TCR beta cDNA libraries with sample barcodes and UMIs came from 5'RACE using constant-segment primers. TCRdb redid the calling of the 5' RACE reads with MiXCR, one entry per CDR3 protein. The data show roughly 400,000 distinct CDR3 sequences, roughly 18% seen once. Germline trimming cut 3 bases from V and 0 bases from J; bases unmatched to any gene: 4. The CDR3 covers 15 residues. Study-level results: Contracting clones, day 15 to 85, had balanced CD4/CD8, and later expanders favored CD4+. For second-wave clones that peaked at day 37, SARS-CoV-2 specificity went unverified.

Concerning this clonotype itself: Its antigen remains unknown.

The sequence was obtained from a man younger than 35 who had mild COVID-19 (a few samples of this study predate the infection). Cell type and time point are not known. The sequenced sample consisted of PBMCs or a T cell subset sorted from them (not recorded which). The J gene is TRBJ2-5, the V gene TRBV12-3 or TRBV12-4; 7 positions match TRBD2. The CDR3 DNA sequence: TGTGCCAGCAGTTTGGCGGGGGAGAACCAAGAGACCCAGTACTTC. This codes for CASSLAGENQETQYF.